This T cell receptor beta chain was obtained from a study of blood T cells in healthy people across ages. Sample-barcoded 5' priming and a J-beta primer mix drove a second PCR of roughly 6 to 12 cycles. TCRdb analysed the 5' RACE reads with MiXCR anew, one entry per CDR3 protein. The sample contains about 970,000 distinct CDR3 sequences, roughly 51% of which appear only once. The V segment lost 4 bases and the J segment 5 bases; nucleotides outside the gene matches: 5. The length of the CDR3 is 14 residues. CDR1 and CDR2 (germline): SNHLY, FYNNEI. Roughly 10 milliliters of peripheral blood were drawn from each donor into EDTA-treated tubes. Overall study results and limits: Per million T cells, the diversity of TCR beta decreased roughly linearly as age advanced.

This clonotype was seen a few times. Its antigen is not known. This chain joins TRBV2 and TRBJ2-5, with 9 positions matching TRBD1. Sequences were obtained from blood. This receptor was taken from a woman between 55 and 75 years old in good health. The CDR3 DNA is TGTGCCAGCAGTGGTACAGGGGGCGAGGAGACCCAGTACTTC. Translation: CASSGTGGEETQYF. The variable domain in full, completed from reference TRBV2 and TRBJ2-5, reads EPEVTQTPSHQVTQMGQEVILRCVPISNHLYFYWYRQILGQKVEFLVSFYNNEISEKSEIFDDQFSVERPDGSNFTLKIRSTKLEDSAMYFCASSGTGGEETQYFGPGTRLLVL.